A selection of T cell receptor beta chains follows, all from one sample in a study of T cell changes during pregnancy in multiple sclerosis. This table comes from immunoSEQ multiplex PCR, and its TCRdb copy is limited to in-frame clones, with some not included. Of 15,000 to 25,000 clones in the sample, roughly 90% are singletons; the top ten hold roughly 6%. The specimen comprised CD8+ T cells from peripheral blood mononuclear cells, sampled in the third trimester of pregnancy. These receptors were collected from a female donor in good health, enrolled as a control in a pregnancy study. The CDR3 runs from the conserved cysteine through the conserved F or W. D genes are given only for firm matches. Rows may omit the clone size; those that give it use once, few, many or a size class.

>NA|TRBJ1-1|TRBV6-5|once
TGTGCCAGCAGAGCCTTAACTGAAGCTTTCTTT
CASRALTEAFF
>NA|TRBJ2-1|TRBV19|NA
TGTGCCAGTAGTATCATCGCAGGCCAACGTAGCTACAATGAGCAGTTCTTC
CASSIIAGQRSYNEQFF
>TRBD1|TRBJ2-7|TRBV7-9|NA
TGTGCCAGCAGCCGAAATACAGCCGGGACAGGGTTACCCTACGAGCAGTACTTC
CASSRNTAGTGLPYEQYF
>TRBD2|TRBJ2-3|TRBV18|NA
TGTGCCAGCTCACCCCCGTATGGCGCGGGGGGTCGGCCTAGCACAGATACGCAGTATTTT
CASSPPYGAGGRPSTDTQYF
>NA|TRBJ1-2|TRBV28|NA
TGTGCCACCGCGAAGTCGACTACGGGCTACACCTTC
CATAKSTTGYTF
>NA|TRBJ2-2|TRBV5-4|few
TGTGCCAGCAGCTTGGGTCTCACCGGGGAGCTGTTTTTT
CASSLGLTGELFF
>NA|TRBJ2-7|TRBV5-6|NA
TGTGCCAGCAGCAGCGGGTTAGAGTACGAGCAGTACTTC
CASSSGLEYEQYF
>NA|TRBJ1-3|TRBV5-1|NA
TGCGCCAGCAGCCCACAGGAATCTGGAAACACCATATATTTT
CASSPQESGNTIYF
>NA|TRBJ1-1|TRBV5-6|NA
TGTGCCAGCAGCCCGCTGGAGGGCACTGAAGCTTTCTTT
CASSPLEGTEAFF
>TRBD1|TRBJ2-1|TRBV14|NA
TGTGCCAGCAGCCTCTTCATGACAGGGATGGGGAATGAGCAGTTCTTC
CASSLFMTGMGNEQFF
>NA|TRBJ2-1|TRBV19|NA
TGTGCCAGTAGTCACCCTAGCGCCAACGAGCAGTTCTTC
CASSHPSANEQFF
>NA|TRBJ2-2|TRBV9|NA
TGTGCCAGCAGCATCCGGGATTGGAACACCGGGGAGCTGTTTTTT
CASSIRDWNTGELFF
>TRBD1|TRBJ1-4|TRBV2|NA
TGTGCCAGCAGCCCCGGACAGGCTAATGAAAAACTGTTTTTT
CASSPGQANEKLFF
>NA|TRBJ1-1|TRBV4-3|NA
TGCGCCAGCAGCCACGGACATGGGAACACTGAAGCTTTCTTT
CASSHGHGNTEAFF
>TRBD1|TRBJ2-6|TRBV9|NA
TGTGCCAGCAGCGTAGCACAGGGGGGCAACTCTGGGGCCAACGTCCTGACTTTC
CASSVAQGGNSGANVLTF
>NA|TRBJ2-7|TRBV6-1|few
TGTGCCACCAACGATCAGGCCTCCTACGAGCAGTACTTC
CATNDQASYEQYF
>NA|TRBJ1-4|TRBV28|NA
TGTGCCAGCAGTTTCTCCGGGGAAAAACTGTTTTTT
CASSFSGEKLFF
>NA|TRBJ2-2|TRBV9|NA
TGTGCCAGCAGCGTAGAGCTCTTGAACTCCGGGGAGCTGTTTTTT
CASSVELLNSGELFF
>NA|TRBJ1-3|TRBV12-5|NA
TGTGCTAGTGGTTATGATTACAGTAAATACTCTGGAAACACCATATATTTT
CASGYDYSKYSGNTIYF
>NA|TRBJ1-5|TRBV7-7|NA
TGTGCTAGCAGTCCAATCCGGCCAGGGGGCAATCAGCCCCAGCATTTT
CASSPIRPGGNQPQHF
>TRBD2|TRBJ2-1|TRBV27|NA
TGTGCCAGCCGTCCTTCTAGCGGGGGGGCGAATGAGCAGTTCTTC
CASRPSSGGANEQFF
>NA|TRBJ1-1|TRBV5-4|few
TGTGCCAGCTCCCAGGGTGCCGAAGCTTTCTTT
CASSQGAEAFF
>TRBD2|TRBJ2-1|TRBV7-9|NA
TGTGCCAGCCGCCCCCCGCGGGGGAAGAATGAGCAGTTCTTC
CASRPPRGKNEQFF
>NA|TRBJ1-2|TRBV5-5|NA
TGTGCCAGCAGCCAGAGGAGGACTAACTATGGCTACACCTTC
CASSQRRTNYGYTF
>NA|TRBJ2-5|TRBV21-1|NA
TGTGCCAGCAGCTACAGGCCCGCGCTGAAGACCCAGTACTTC
CASSYRPALKTQYF
>NA|TRBJ2-1|TRBV27|NA
TGTGCCAGCATTAATCGACCTAGCGAATCCTACAATGAGCAGTTCTTC
CASINRPSESYNEQFF
>TRBD1|TRBJ2-2|TRBV29-1|NA
TGCAGCGTTGGGGGACAGGCCTTTACGGGGGAGCTGTTTTTT
CSVGGQAFTGELFF
>TRBD2|TRBJ2-2|TRBV7-8|NA
TGTGCCAGCACCCTCCCGGTAGCGGGAGAAAACACCGGGGAGCTGTTTTTT
CASTLPVAGENTGELFF
>TRBD1|TRBJ2-7|TRBV4-1|NA
TGCGCCAGCAGCCAACTCACCCTCAGGGGGCGGAACGAGCAGTACTTC
CASSQLTLRGRNEQYF
>TRBD1|TRBJ2-7|TRBV4-3|NA
TGCGCCAGCAGCCAAGAGGGGACAGGACCATACGAGCAGTACTTC
CASSQEGTGPYEQYF
>NA|TRBJ2-7|TRBV18|NA
TGTGCCAGCTCACCTTCTAGAAACTACGAGCAGTACTTC
CASSPSRNYEQYF
>NA|TRBJ1-1|TRBV4-3|NA
TGCGCCAGCAGCCAAGTGGTCAGGGTCACTGAAGCTTTCTTT
CASSQVVRVTEAFF
>NA|TRBJ2-2|TRBV4-3|NA
TGCGCCAGCAGCCAAGATGGCGGGGTGAACACCGGGGAGCTGTTTTTT
CASSQDGGVNTGELFF
>TRBD1|TRBJ2-1|TRBV29-1|NA
TGCAGCGCAAGAACAGGGGTTACCTACAATGAGCAGTTCTTC
CSARTGVTYNEQFF
>NA|TRBJ1-6|TRBV7-9|NA
TGTGCCAGCAACATTGGAGGAAATTCACCCCTCCACTTT
CASNIGGNSPLHF
>NA|TRBJ2-3|TRBV29-1|NA
TGCAGCGTTGAAGATCGTGGGGGGGCGGCAGATACGCAGTATTTT
CSVEDRGGAADTQYF
>NA|TRBJ2-1|TRBV13|NA
TGTGCCAGCAGCTTAGAACGGGGGACGGGAAATGAGCAGTTCTTC
CASSLERGTGNEQFF
>NA|TRBJ1-3|TRBV4-3|NA
TGCGCCAGCACCAATGATTTCGGGTCTGGAAACACCATATATTTT
CASTNDFGSGNTIYF
>TRBD1|TRBJ2-7|TRBV4-3|once
TGCGCCAGCAGCCAAGTACAGGGGACGCGGGAGCAGTACTTC
CASSQVQGTREQYF
>NA|TRBJ2-7|TRBV7-9|NA
TGTGCCAGCAGCCCTGGGGGGACCTACGAGCAGTACTTC
CASSPGGTYEQYF
>NA|TRBJ2-1|TRBV14|NA
TGTGCCAGCAGCCAAGCTTACAATGAGCAGTTCTTC
CASSQAYNEQFF